This TCR beta chain was sequenced during a study of blood T cell repertoires in COVID-19. Across the study: COVID-19 samples, acute and convalescent, were from the United States, Italy and Spain. Sources were T cells, B-cell-depleted T cells, or PBMCs; the material itself was cDNA or gDNA.

In the study's own analysis: Reference gene primer amplification gave nucleated cell count estimates. TCRdb keeps only in-frame clones here, not all; method: immunoSEQ multiplex PCR. That table furnishes V, J and clone size, whereas the DNA furnished D and trimming. The sample contains about 220,000 clones, around 80% of which appear only once. The CDR3 contains 16 residues. J was trimmed by 6 bases and V by 5 bases; bases with no gene match: 11. Germline CDR1 and CDR2: SGHTA and FQGNSA. The TCR comes from a woman aged 70 to 79 with acute or convalescent COVID-19. The sample consisted of peripheral blood. V is TRBV7-2 and J is TRBJ1-3, with 9 bases identical to TRBD1. In nucleotides, the CDR3 is TGTGCCAGCAGCCCCGCCAGAGGACAGGGGACAAACACCATATATTTT. Translation gives CASSPARGQGTNTIYF.